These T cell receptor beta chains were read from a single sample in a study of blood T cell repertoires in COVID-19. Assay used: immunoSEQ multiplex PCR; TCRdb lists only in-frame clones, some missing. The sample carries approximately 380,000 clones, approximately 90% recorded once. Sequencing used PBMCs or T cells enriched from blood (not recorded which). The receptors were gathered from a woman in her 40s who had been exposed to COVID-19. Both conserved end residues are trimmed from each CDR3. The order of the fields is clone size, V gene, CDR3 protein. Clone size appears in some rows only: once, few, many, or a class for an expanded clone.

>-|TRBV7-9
ASSLRAGRRETQY
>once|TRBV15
ATSRVGEWTSGRASSYNEQF
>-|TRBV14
ASSQERPPRSGTQY
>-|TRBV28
ASSSSGGARMQY
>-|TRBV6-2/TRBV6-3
ASSRTFQGTQPQH
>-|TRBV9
ASSVGWESWETQY
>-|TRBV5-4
ASRWSGVYNEQF
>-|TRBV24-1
ATSDWAGSGEQF
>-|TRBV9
ASSVGPTGGVPLH
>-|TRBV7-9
ASSPPLGQGAGNQPQH
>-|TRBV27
ASSLSTSPSYNEQF
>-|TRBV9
ASSGRPSGRAPYEQY
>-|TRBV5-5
ASSFLGSYNEQF
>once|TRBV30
AWSVQQDGYT
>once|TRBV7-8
ASSFNRDNSPLH
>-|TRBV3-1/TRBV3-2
ASSSGQNNQPQH
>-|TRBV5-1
ASSLGPNMNTEAF
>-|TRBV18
ASSPLGRADGEKLF
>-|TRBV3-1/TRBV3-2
ASSQAGTDNQPQH
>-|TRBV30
AWNALSYGYT
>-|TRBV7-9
ASSPRLADAYEQY
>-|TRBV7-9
ASSFDRTNYGYT
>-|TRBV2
ASSQGTGDQPQH
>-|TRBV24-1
ATREQDGQEAF
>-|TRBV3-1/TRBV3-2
ASSQDWTGGFGNTIY
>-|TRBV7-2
ASSQWGGLAGGFSYEQY
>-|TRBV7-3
ASSQTSNTEAF